These T cell receptor beta chains were read from a single sample in a study of identifying expanded T cells in peripheral blood. Some clones are missing from TCRdb's copy, which holds only in-frame ones; the method was immunoSEQ multiplex PCR. Of approximately 90,000 clones listed, about 85% are singletons. Sequencing was performed on blood. The origin of the receptors is a person aged 18 to 70 in good health. CDR3s include the opening cysteine and the closing phenylalanine or tryptophan. The order of the fields is clone size, J gene, V gene, D gene, CDR3 length, CDR3 DNA, CDR3 protein. The D gene is left open where the match is weak. Only part of the rows carry a size: once, few, many, or a class if the clone is expanded.

NA,TRBJ2-1,TRBV6-1,NA,13,TGTGCCAGCAGTGAAGGGCAAGTGAATGAGCAGTTCTTC,CASSEGQVNEQFF
few,TRBJ2-3,TRBV4-1,TRBD2,17,TGCGCCAGCAGCCAAGCGGGGGGGCGACAAATCACAGATACGCAGTATTTT,CASSQAGGRQITDTQYF
NA,TRBJ2-2,TRBV7-8,NA,15,TGTGCCAGCCATAAACAGGGTCTGGTCACCGGGGAGCTGTTTTTT,CASHKQGLVTGELFF
NA,TRBJ2-7,TRBV7-9,TRBD1,17,TGTGCCAGCAGCTCCCCACGAGACGACAGGGGACCCTACGAGCAGTACTTC,CASSSPRDDRGPYEQYF
NA,TRBJ1-4,TRBV18,NA,19,TGTGCCAGCTCACCCTCCATAGTACCGGGAGCGGCAACTAATGAAAAACTGTTTTTT,CASSPSIVPGAATNEKLFF
NA,TRBJ2-2,TRBV7-9,NA,15,TGTGCCAGCACCCCTAACTCGGCAAGCACCGGGGAGCTGTTTTTT,CASTPNSASTGELFF
NA,TRBJ2-1,TRBV29-1,TRBD2,12,TGCAGCTGGGGGGGGTTGGGTGATGAGCAGTTCTTC,CSWGGLGDEQFF
NA,TRBJ1-6,TRBV5-1,NA,14,TGCGCCAGCAGCTTGGCAAACAGAAATTCACCCCTCCACTTT,CASSLANRNSPLHF
NA,TRBJ2-1,TRBV2,NA,13,TGTGCCAGCAGTGACTTTTTGTGGGATGAGCAGTTCTTC,CASSDFLWDEQFF
NA,TRBJ2-3,TRBV10-3,NA,13,TGTGCCATCTTGACAGAAAACACAGATACGCAGTATTTT,CAILTENTDTQYF
NA,TRBJ2-7,TRBV5-1,NA,17,TGCGCCAGCAGCTCGCCCCTCAGGGGCAAGAGCTCCTACGAGCAGTACTTC,CASSSPLRGKSSYEQYF
NA,TRBJ1-4,TRBV29-1,NA,13,TGCAGCGTTCCCGGGGGGCGCGGGGAAAAACTGTTTTTT,CSVPGGRGEKLFF
once,TRBJ1-2,TRBV28,NA,14,TGTGCCAGCAACCCCCTCGGGCCCAATGTGGGCTACACCTTC,CASNPLGPNVGYTF
once,TRBJ1-1,TRBV11-3,TRBD1,17,TGTGCCAGCAGCTTATCCTTGATGGGACAGGAGAACACTGAAGCTTTCTTT,CASSLSLMGQENTEAFF
NA,TRBJ2-1,TRBV29-1,NA,12,TGCAGCGTTTACAGGGTGGTGAATGAGCAGTTCTTC,CSVYRVVNEQFF
NA,TRBJ1-1,TRBV10-2,NA,14,TGCTGGGTGTCGGGCATTGTGGAGAACACTGAAGCTTTCTTT,CWVSGIVENTEAFF
NA,TRBJ1-1,TRBV29-1,NA,13,TGCAGCGCCGAACCACAGGGGAACACTGAAGCTTTCTTT,CSAEPQGNTEAFF
NA,TRBJ1-2,TRBV7-2,NA,18,TGTGCCAGCAGCTTAGGGGTCCGGTGGAGGGGATATGGCTATGGCTACACCTTC,CASSLGVRWRGYGYGYTF
NA,TRBJ2-6,TRBV5-6,NA,17,TGTGCCAGCAGCTTCTCCACAGAGCCATCAGGGGCCAACGTCCTGACTTTC,CASSFSTEPSGANVLTF
once,TRBJ2-3,TRBV7-9,TRBD2,18,TGTGCCAGCAGCAAAAATCCGACTAGCGGGGTTAGCACAGATACGCAGTATTTT,CASSKNPTSGVSTDTQYF
NA,TRBJ1-1,TRBV11-1,NA,14,TGTGCCAGCAGCTTTTTGGTGACCGGGACGCAAGCTTTCTTT,CASSFLVTGTQAFF
NA,TRBJ1-1,TRBV7-6,TRBD1,15,TGTGCCAGCAGCATGAGGAGGGGGCAGAACACTGAAGCTTTCTTT,CASSMRRGQNTEAFF